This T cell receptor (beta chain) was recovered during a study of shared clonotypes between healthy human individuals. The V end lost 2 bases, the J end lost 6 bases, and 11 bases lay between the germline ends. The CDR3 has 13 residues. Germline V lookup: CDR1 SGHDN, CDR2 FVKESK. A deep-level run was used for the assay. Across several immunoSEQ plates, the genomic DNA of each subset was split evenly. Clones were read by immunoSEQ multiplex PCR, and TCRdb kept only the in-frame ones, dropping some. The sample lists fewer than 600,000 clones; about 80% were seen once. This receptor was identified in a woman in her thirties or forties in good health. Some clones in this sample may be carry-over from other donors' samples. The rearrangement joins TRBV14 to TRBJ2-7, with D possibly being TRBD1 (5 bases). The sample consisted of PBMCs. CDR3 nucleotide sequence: TGTGCCAGCAGCCAAATCAGGGAAGGCGAGCAGTACTTC. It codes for CASSQIREGEQYF.